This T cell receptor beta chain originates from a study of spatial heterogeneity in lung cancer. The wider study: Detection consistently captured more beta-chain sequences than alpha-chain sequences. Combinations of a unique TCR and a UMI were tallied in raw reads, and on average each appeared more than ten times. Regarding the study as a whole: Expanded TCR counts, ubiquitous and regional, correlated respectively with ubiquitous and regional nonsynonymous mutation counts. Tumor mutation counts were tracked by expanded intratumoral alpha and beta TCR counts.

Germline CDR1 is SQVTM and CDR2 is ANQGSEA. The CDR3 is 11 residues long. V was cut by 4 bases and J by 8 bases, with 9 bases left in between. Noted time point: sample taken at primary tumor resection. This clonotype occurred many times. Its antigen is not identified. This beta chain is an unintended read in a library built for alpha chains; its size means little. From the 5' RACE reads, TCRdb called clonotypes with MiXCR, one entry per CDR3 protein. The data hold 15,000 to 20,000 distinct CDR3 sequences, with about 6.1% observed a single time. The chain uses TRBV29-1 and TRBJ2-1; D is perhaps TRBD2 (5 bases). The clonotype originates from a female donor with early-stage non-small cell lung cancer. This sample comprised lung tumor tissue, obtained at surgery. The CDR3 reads CSVVEVDEQFF. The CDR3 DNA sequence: TGCAGCGTTGTGGAGGTCGATGAGCAGTTCTTC.